Here is one TCR beta chain with its context. Its cognate antigen is unknown. Method: immunoSEQ multiplex PCR; TCRdb's copy keeps in-frame clones and lacks some. In the table there are 90,000 to 150,000 clones, approximately 85% of which are singletons. This sample stems from a study of T cell responses to AZD1222 COVID-19 vaccine. Study findings and constraints: Donor demographics were predominantly white British with a female majority; clonal diversity may be underestimated. Elevations in Spike-specific TCR breadth and depth followed administration of two AZD1222 doses.

The sequence was collected from an adult in good health. The sequencing used peripheral blood, collected on day 0 of AZD1222 vaccination.

This CDR3 is CASSGRERGTEQYF. CDR3 DNA: TGTGCCAGCAGCGGACGGGAGAGGGGAACCGAGCAGTACTTC. The V call is TRBV9, the J call TRBJ2-7, with D perhaps matching TRBD2 (6 bases). The V end lost 3 bases, the J end lost 6 bases, and 16 bases lay between the germline ends. The CDR3 covers 14 residues. Germline CDR1 reads SGDLS; CDR2 reads YYNGEE.